The rows below give T cell receptor beta chains drawn from one sample of a study of control samples from healthy donors and cancer patients. Here immunoSEQ multiplex PCR was the method, and the copy in TCRdb shows in-frame clones only, minus some. The sample has about 140,000 clones, about 89% seen once. The sample comprised blood. The receptor set was obtained from a man between 18 and 29 years old in good health. Each CDR3 is given with its conserved first and last residue. D genes are given only for firm matches. Clone size is shown for a subset of rows, as once, few, many or a class of expanded clone.

size: -
J: TRBJ1-1
V: TRBV5-6
D: -
CDR3: CASSLGSGMGVTEAFF
DNA: TGTGCCAGCAGCTTGGGATCGGGGATGGGGGTCACTGAAGCTTTCTTT

size: once
J: TRBJ2-7
V: TRBV2
D: -
CDR3: CASWQAYEQYF
DNA: TGTGCCAGCTGGCAAGCCTACGAGCAGTACTTC

size: -
J: TRBJ2-3
V: TRBV6-5
D: -
CDR3: CASSYRDGARPDTQYF
DNA: TGTGCCAGCAGTTACCGGGACGGAGCCAGGCCAGATACGCAGTATTTT

size: -
J: TRBJ1-2
V: TRBV6-5
D: TRBD1
CDR3: CASSTPTGFYGYTF
DNA: TGTGCCAGCAGTACCCCGACAGGGTTCTATGGCTACACCTTC

size: once
J: TRBJ1-4
V: TRBV19
D: -
CDR3: CASSIGQGEEKLFF
DNA: TGTGCCAGTAGTATAGGGCAGGGTGAAGAAAAACTGTTTTTT

size: -
J: TRBJ1-6
V: TRBV2
D: -
CDR3: CASNNKGVNSPLHF
DNA: TGTGCCAGCAACAATAAGGGTGTTAATTCACCCCTCCACTTT

size: -
J: TRBJ2-5
V: TRBV6-5
D: -
CDR3: CASSRQIQETQYF
DNA: TGTGCCAGCAGCAGACAGATACAAGAGACCCAGTACTTC

size: -
J: TRBJ1-1
V: TRBV11-1
D: -
CDR3: CASSLGARTMNTEAFF
DNA: TGTGCCAGCAGCCTAGGGGCCAGAACCATGAACACTGAAGCTTTCTTT

size: -
J: TRBJ2-1
V: TRBV30
D: -
CDR3: CAWSVRGNSYNEQFF
DNA: TGTGCCTGGAGTGTACGGGGGAACTCCTACAATGAGCAGTTCTTC

size: -
J: TRBJ2-7
V: TRBV6-5
D: -
CDR3: CASSYSSVAGINEQYF
DNA: TGTGCCAGCAGTTACTCGAGTGTGGCAGGGATAAACGAGCAGTACTTC

size: -
J: TRBJ2-7
V: TRBV15
D: -
CDR3: CATSRDLTVTYEQYF
DNA: TGTGCCACCAGCAGAGATCTGACAGTTACCTACGAGCAGTACTTC

size: few
J: TRBJ2-5
V: TRBV6-2/TRBV6-3
D: -
CDR3: CASSSGQQETQYF
DNA: TGTGCCAGCAGTTCCGGACAGCAAGAGACCCAGTACTTC

size: -
J: TRBJ1-4
V: TRBV30
D: TRBD1
CDR3: CAWTIGGQQNEKLFF
DNA: TGTGCCTGGACCATAGGGGGACAGCAGAATGAAAAACTGTTTTTT

size: -
J: TRBJ1-1
V: TRBV4-1
D: TRBD1
CDR3: CASSHPPSGQGQGWTEAFF
DNA: TGCGCCAGCAGCCACCCGCCGTCGGGACAGGGGCAAGGATGGACTGAAGCTTTCTTT

size: -
J: TRBJ1-1
V: TRBV29-1
D: -
CDR3: CSAGTLIARGAFF
DNA: TGCAGCGCCGGGACACTTATCGCTAGAGGAGCTTTCTTT

size: -
J: TRBJ2-7
V: TRBV9
D: -
CDR3: CASSVGRTPYEQYF
DNA: TGTGCCAGCAGCGTAGGGCGGACTCCTTACGAGCAGTACTTC

size: once
J: TRBJ1-4
V: TRBV27
D: TRBD1
CDR3: CASSNLKGARNEKLFF
DNA: TGTGCCAGCAGTAACCTGAAGGGGGCGCGAAATGAAAAACTGTTTTTT

size: -
J: TRBJ1-1
V: TRBV6-5
D: -
CDR3: CASSYRQVTAEAFF
DNA: TGTGCCAGCAGTTACCGACAGGTTACCGCTGAAGCTTTCTTT

size: -
J: TRBJ1-5
V: TRBV9
D: -
CDR3: CASSLQGYSNQPQHF
DNA: TGTGCCAGCAGCCTCCAGGGCTATAGCAATCAGCCCCAGCATTTT

size: -
J: TRBJ2-1
V: TRBV5-6
D: -
CDR3: CASSSNPYNEQFF
DNA: TGTGCCAGCAGCTCCAATCCCTACAATGAGCAGTTCTTC

size: -
J: TRBJ1-6
V: TRBV14
D: -
CDR3: CASSQERVTVDSPLHF
DNA: TGTGCCAGCAGCCAAGAGAGGGTAACCGTAGATTCACCCCTCCACTTT

size: -
J: TRBJ2-1
V: TRBV11-2
D: -
CDR3: CASRDEEQFF
DNA: TGTGCCAGCAGGGACGAAGAGCAGTTCTTC

size: -
J: TRBJ2-5
V: TRBV15
D: -
CDR3: CATSIQETQYF
DNA: TGTGCCACCAGCATCCAAGAGACCCAGTACTTC

size: -
J: TRBJ1-3
V: TRBV4-1
D: -
CDR3: CASSQESRSLSGNTIYF
DNA: TGCGCCAGCAGCCAAGAGTCCAGATCTCTCTCTGGAAACACCATATATTTT

size: -
J: TRBJ2-7
V: TRBV11-2
D: TRBD2
CDR3: CASSLNPSGGPAYEQYF
DNA: TGTGCCAGCAGCTTAAATCCTAGCGGGGGGCCGGCCTACGAGCAGTACTTC

size: -
J: TRBJ2-3
V: TRBV2
D: -
CDR3: CASSGALRTDTQYF
DNA: TGTGCCAGCAGTGGTGCGCTACGCACAGATACGCAGTATTTT

size: -
J: TRBJ1-5
V: TRBV18
D: TRBD1
CDR3: CASSPGGQGYQPQHF
DNA: TGTGCCAGCTCACCTGGCGGACAGGGTTACCAGCCCCAGCATTTT

size: -
J: TRBJ2-7
V: TRBV5-6
D: -
CDR3: CASSSGVYEQYF
DNA: TGTGCCAGCAGCTCGGGCGTCTACGAGCAGTACTTC

size: -
J: TRBJ2-7
V: TRBV20-1
D: TRBD1
CDR3: CSASRTGEEYEQYF
DNA: TGCAGTGCTAGTCGGACAGGGGAGGAATACGAGCAGTACTTC

size: -
J: TRBJ1-2
V: TRBV6-2/TRBV6-3
D: -
CDR3: CASSYSYGYTF
DNA: TGTGCCAGCAGTTACAGCTATGGCTACACCTTC

size: -
J: TRBJ2-7
V: TRBV2
D: -
CDR3: CASSDMGNYEQYF
DNA: TGTGCCAGCAGTGATATGGGGAACTACGAGCAGTACTTC

size: -
J: TRBJ2-1
V: TRBV6-2/TRBV6-3
D: -
CDR3: CASSYRQGEQFF
DNA: TGTGCCAGCAGTTACAGGCAGGGCGAGCAGTTCTTC

size: -
J: TRBJ1-2
V: TRBV6-1
D: -
CDR3: CASSVIYVGVGGGYTF
DNA: TGTGCCAGCAGTGTTATCTACGTTGGGGTTGGCGGTGGCTACACCTTC

size: -
J: TRBJ2-3
V: TRBV9
D: TRBD1
CDR3: CASSVVTGGTDTQYF
DNA: TGTGCCAGCAGCGTAGTTACAGGGGGCACAGATACGCAGTATTTT

size: -
J: TRBJ1-2
V: TRBV5-4
D: -
CDR3: CASSLSGAGVSGYTF
DNA: TGTGCCAGCAGCTTGTCGGGGGCAGGGGTGTCTGGCTACACCTTC

size: -
J: TRBJ2-2
V: TRBV25-1
D: -
CDR3: CASSDGRARTGELFF
DNA: TGTGCCAGCAGTGACGGAAGGGCTCGCACCGGGGAGCTGTTTTTT

size: -
J: TRBJ1-3
V: TRBV3-1/TRBV3-2
D: -
CDR3: CASSQGNSGNTIYF
DNA: TGTGCCAGCAGCCAGGGGAACTCTGGAAACACCATATATTTT

size: -
J: TRBJ1-1
V: TRBV7-7
D: -
CDR3: CASSLAVWGRNTEAFF
DNA: TGTGCCAGCAGCTTAGCGGTTTGGGGCCGGAACACTGAAGCTTTCTTT

size: -
J: TRBJ1-4
V: TRBV5-1
D: -
CDR3: CASSLEQPNEKLFF
DNA: TGCGCCAGCAGCTTGGAACAGCCTAATGAAAAACTGTTTTTT

size: -
J: TRBJ1-5
V: TRBV6-2/TRBV6-3
D: -
CDR3: CASSYRAGSNQPQHF
DNA: TGTGCCAGCAGTTACAGGGCAGGCAGCAATCAGCCCCAGCATTTT

size: -
J: TRBJ1-5
V: TRBV11-2
D: -
CDR3: CASSLEAGSNQPQHF
DNA: TGTGCCAGCAGCTTAGAGGCAGGGAGTAATCAGCCCCAGCATTTT

size: -
J: TRBJ2-2
V: TRBV10-3
D: -
CDR3: CAINWQGSTGELFF
DNA: TGTGCCATCAACTGGCAGGGCAGCACCGGGGAGCTGTTTTTT